Listed here are 27 T cell receptor beta chains from one sample, sequenced in a study of metastatic and nonmetastatic thyroid tumors. There were no patients who had received any treatment before thyroid surgery. MiXCR reprocessed the PCR reads for TCRdb. The table includes some 20,000 clones, roughly 22% detected once. Source material: tumor tissue. These receptors originate from a female donor with papillary thyroid cancer or a benign thyroid nodule (not recorded which). Some clones in this sample may be carry-over from other donors' samples.

This clone was detected once. A much larger clone lies one base from this, so it may be a read error. Other DNA sequences in the same sample also yield this CDR3. The chain recombines TRBV20-1 with TRBJ2-1; the match to TRBD2 covers 10 bases. Germline V gene sequence: CDR1 DFQATT, CDR2 SNEGSKA (reference sequence). This CDR3 is built from 16 residues. V shed 2 bases and J 3 bases; nucleotides not matched to a gene: 7. This chain's CDR3 is CSARSGTSGIYNEQFF. The DNA of the CDR3 is TGCAGTGCTAGAAGCGGCACTAGCGGGATCTACAATGAGCAGTTCTTC.

The V and J genes are TRBV9 and TRBJ1-2; the D gene is possibly TRBD1 (5 bases). The ends were cut back, 4 bases at V and 6 bases at J, with 16 bases in the middle. The germline V gene has CDR1 SGDLS and CDR2 YYNGEE. The CDR3 has 14 amino acids. The DNA for the CDR3 is TGTGCCAGCAGCTCCGACAGTGGTTGGGATGGCTACACCTTC. Translated: CASSSDSGWDGYTF.

At least ten counts were recorded for this clone. Just one base apart from a much larger clone, this may be a read error. J is TRBJ1-2 and V is TRBV5-8, with D perhaps matching TRBD1 (6 bases). The CDR3 consists of 15 residues. CDR1 SGHTS and CDR2 YDEGEE come from the germline V gene. This CDR3 is CASSLMDSAYYGHTF. The CDR3 region has the DNA TGTGCCAGCAGCTTGATGGACAGTGCCTACTATGGCCACACCTTC.

Many counts were recorded for this clone. Possible read error: a much larger clone is one base away. V usage is TRBV27 and J usage is TRBJ2-5; D possibly uses TRBD1 or TRBD2 (5 bases each). The ends were cut back, 2 bases at V and 5 bases at J, with 15 bases in the middle. The CDR3 spans 15 residues. Germline CDR1 and CDR2: MNHEY and SMNVEV (reference sequence). CDR3 in DNA: TGTGCCAGCAGTTTACGTTGGGGACCGAGGGAGACCCAGTACTTC. It encodes CASSLRWGPRETQYF.

With regard to this clone: Possible read error: a much larger clone is one base away. The rearrangement uses TRBV3-1 and TRBJ2-7; tentatively, D is TRBD1 (6 bases). The CDR3 is 14 amino acids. Germline values: CDR1 LGHDT, CDR2 YNNKEL (reference sequence). The CDR3 is CASSQEVRGSPLHF. Written as DNA, the CDR3 is TGTGCCAGCAGCCAAGAAGTCAGGGGCTCACCCCTCCACTTC.

This clone was observed a handful of times. V usage is TRBV2 and J usage is TRBJ2-7, with TRBD1 identical over 8 bases. This CDR3 contains 15 residues. CDR1 is SNHLY and CDR2 is FYNNEI in the germline V gene. J gave up 7 bases and V 2 bases, and 10 bases lay outside the gene matches. CDR3 nucleotide sequence: TGTGCCAGCAGTGAAAGCAGGGGGCGAGCGGAGGAGCAGTACTTC. This codes for CASSESRGRAEEQYF.

This clone came up many times. The rearrangement uses TRBV7-2 and TRBJ2-2; D gene uncertain. The length of the CDR3 is 15 residues. Germline V gives CDR1 SGHTA, CDR2 FQGNSA. The V gene lost 4 bases and the J gene lost 7 bases, with 16 bases spanning the gap. The CDR3 loop reads CASSSLGRAVGELFF. CDR3 nucleotide sequence: TGTGCCAGCAGCTCACTTGGTCGCGCTGTCGGGGAGCTGTTTTTT.

This clone has only a few counts. The V gene is TRBV6-2 or TRBV6-3, the J gene TRBJ1-2; possibly TRBD1 for D (5 bases). The V gene lost 4 bases and the J gene lost 8 bases, with 17 bases spanning the gap. The germline V gene encodes CDR1 MNHEY and CDR2 SVGEGT. The CDR3 consists of 14 residues. DNA for the CDR3: TGTGCCAGCAGTTCCCCTTCAGGGATTGGCGGCTACACCTTC. Protein sequence: CASSSPSGIGGYTF.

The rearrangement uses TRBV6-6 and TRBJ2-2; 8 nucleotides match TRBD1. The CDR3 covers 14 residues. With V trimmed by 0 bases and J by 7 bases, 1 base remained unmatched. The germline gives CDR1 MNHNY, CDR2 SVGAGI (reference sequence). The CDR3 nucleotides are TGTGCCAGCAGTTACTCGACAGGGGTCGGGGAGCTGTTTTTT. Residues: CASSYSTGVGELFF.

This rearrangement joins TRBV5-1 to TRBJ2-7; TRBD2 might be the D (6 bases). Germline CDR1 and CDR2: SGHRS and YFSETQ. The CDR3 is 14 residues long. V dropped 2 bases and J dropped 3 bases, with 12 bases sitting between them. The CDR3 reads CASSFRDSGYEQYF. In DNA form, the CDR3 reads TGCGCCAGCAGCTTCCGGGACTCTGGCTACGAGCAGTACTTC.

The chain recombines TRBV28 with TRBJ1-5; 7 bases map to TRBD1. The junction had 2 bases not matched to a gene; V was cut back by 3 bases and J by 0 bases. The length of the CDR3 is 15 residues. The germline V gene encodes CDR1 MDHEN and CDR2 SYDVKM. The CDR3 region has the DNA TGTGCCAGCAGTTTTAGGACAGGTAGCAATCAGCCCCAGCATTTT. Translated: CASSFRTGSNQPQHF.

This clone was observed a few times. V is TRBV4-1 and J is TRBJ2-7; 8 bases align to TRBD1. Germline values: CDR1 MGHRA, CDR2 YSYEKL. Trimming cost V 4 bases and J 5 bases; bases outside gene matches: 7. The CDR3 contains 14 residues. The CDR3: CASSLAGTGDEQYF. The DNA of the CDR3 is TGCGCCAGCAGCCTCGCCGGGACAGGAGACGAGCAGTACTTC.

Notes on this clone: The conserved final phenylalanine or tryptophan is absent from the CDR3, which likely points to a read error. V usage is TRBV12-3 or TRBV12-4 and J usage is TRBJ1-5, with a tentative D call TRBD1 (5 bases). Trimming left V 3 bases short and J 7 bases short, with 10 bases between. This CDR3 has 13 residues. The CDR3 nucleotides are TGTGCCAGCAGTTTCGGTGAGGGGCAGCCCCAGCATCTT. Its protein is CASSFGEGQPQHL.

The table lists this clone with many counts. The chain uses TRBV7-6 and TRBJ1-4; no reliable D call. The germline CDR1 and CDR2 sequences are SGHVS and FNYEAQ. V dropped 2 bases and J dropped 1 base, with 11 bases sitting between them. The CDR3 extends over 16 amino acids. The CDR3 nucleotides read TGTGCCAGCAGCTTACGGTTGAGCGAAACTAATGAAAAACTGTTTTTT. Translated: CASSLRLSETNEKLFF.

This clone showed up just a few times. This chain links TRBV12-3 or TRBV12-4 with TRBJ2-7; 7 bases agree with TRBD1. V was clipped by 5 bases and J by 6 bases; unmatched bases: 7. The CDR3 contains 13 residues. In nucleotides, the CDR3 is TGTGCCAGCAGTCAGGGACAGCACTGCGAGCAGTACTTC. It encodes CASSQGQHCEQYF.

There are many counts of this clone. The chain uses TRBV20-1 and TRBJ2-2; D remains unclear. V was cut by 0 bases and J by 7 bases, with 9 bases left in between. Germline CDR1 reads DFQATT; CDR2 reads SNEGSKA (reference sequence). The CDR3 extends over 13 amino acids. The DNA for the CDR3 is TGCAGTGCTAGAGATTCCGCTGACGGGGAGCTGTTTTTT. As protein: CSARDSADGELFF.

In its sample, this clone was seen many times. The chain couples TRBV18 to TRBJ2-2; 7 nucleotides match TRBD1. This CDR3 contains 15 residues. The ends lost 3 bases at V and 6 bases at J; junction bases unmatched: 7. From germline, CDR1 is KGHSH and CDR2 LQKENI. The CDR3 sequence: CASSPGTDRAGELFF. CDR3 in DNA: TGTGCCAGCTCACCTGGGACAGACCGCGCCGGGGAGCTGTTTTTT.

This clone appeared many times. This chain connects TRBV6-2 or TRBV6-3 to TRBJ2-1; 8 bases fit TRBD2. Germline lookup yields CDR1 MNHEY and CDR2 SVGEGT. The V segment lost 1 base and the J segment 2 bases; nucleotides outside the gene matches: 4. There are 16 residues in the CDR3. The CDR3 is CASSYFSGATYNEQFF. In DNA, the CDR3 is TGTGCCAGCAGTTACTTTAGCGGGGCCACCTACAATGAGCAGTTCTTC.

Many counts were recorded for this clone. This same CDR3 is encoded by further DNA sequences in the sample. V usage is TRBV2 and J usage is TRBJ2-7; tentative D call: TRBD1 (6 bases). CDR1 and CDR2 (germline): SNHLY, FYNNEI. CDR3 length: 13 amino acids. The V and J ends lost 2 bases and 6 bases respectively, with 11 bases between them. DNA of the CDR3: TGTGCCAGCAGTGAAAGGGCAGGGGTCGAGCAGTACTTC. Amino acid sequence: CASSERAGVEQYF.

The chain recombines TRBV27 with TRBJ1-5, with 7 bases identical to TRBD1. The germline V gene encodes CDR1 MNHEY and CDR2 SMNVEV (reference sequence). There are 15 residues in the CDR3. After removal of 2 bases from V and 4 bases from J, the junction contained 5 bases not matched to a gene. In nucleotides, the CDR3 is TGTGCCAGCAGTTTACTGGGGGGACAGAATCAGCCCCAGCATTTT. Amino acid sequence: CASSLLGGQNQPQHF.

The chain recombines TRBV11-3 with TRBJ2-7; D not resolved. CDR1 and CDR2 from the germline V gene are SGHNT and YENEEA. With 5 bases removed from V and 6 bases from J, the gap between germline ends came to 11 bases. The CDR3 contains 12 residues. The CDR3 here is CASSPSSLEQYF. For the CDR3, the DNA is TGTGCCAGCAGCCCGTCTAGTCTCGAGCAGTACTTC.

This clone was recorded a few times. The chain couples TRBV24-1 to TRBJ1-1; possibly TRBD1 for D (5 bases). Germline V CDR1 and CDR2: KGHDR, SFDVKD. CDR3 length: 13 residues. With 6 bases removed from V and 1 base from J, the gap between germline ends came to 8 bases. Here the CDR3 reads CATSRGQNTEAFF. The DNA for the CDR3 is TGTGCCACCAGTAGAGGACAGAACACTGAAGCTTTCTTT.

This clone is judged medium-sized. Other DNA sequences in the sample encode the same CDR3. The J gene is TRBJ1-2, the V gene TRBV20-1; D gene uncertain. Trimming left V 7 bases short and J 0 bases short, with 18 bases between. Germline assignment: CDR1 DFQATT and CDR2 SNEGSKA (reference sequence). The CDR3 runs to 15 residues. CDR3 protein: CSVKASPAPNYGYTF. CDR3 nucleotides: TGCAGTGTTAAGGCCAGCCCAGCACCTAACTATGGCTACACCTTC.

This clone is medium-sized (0.01 to 0.1%) by share. The chain couples TRBV11-3 to TRBJ2-3; D is perhaps TRBD1 or TRBD2 (5 bases each). V lost 6 bases and J lost 3, with 10 bases in between. The CDR3 runs 13 residues. Germline V gene data show CDR1 as SGHNT and CDR2 as YENEEA. The CDR3 reads CASRRGQTDTQYF. In nucleotides, the CDR3 is TGTGCCAGCAGGAGGGGTCAGACAGATACGCAGTATTTT.

V usage is TRBV28 and J usage is TRBJ2-3; perhaps D is TRBD1 or TRBD2 (5 bases each). The CDR3 has 18 amino acids. Germline assignment: CDR1 MDHEN and CDR2 SYDVKM. The ends were cut back, 5 bases at V and 3 bases at J, with 24 bases in the middle. DNA of the CDR3: TGTGCCAGCAGTCCCCCTCCCCGAGGGGCGATCGGGACAGATACGCAGTATTTT. Encoded protein: CASSPPPRGAIGTDTQYF.

This clone was recorded a few times. This chain connects TRBV11-1 to TRBJ2-1, with 13 bases lining up with TRBD2. The ends lost 3 bases at V and 8 bases at J; junction bases unmatched: 4. CDR1 is SGHAT, CDR2 FQDESV, per germline (reference sequence). The CDR3 runs to 15 residues. The CDR3, as DNA: TGTGCCAGCAGCTTTGGACTAGCGGGAGTTGATGAGCAGTTCTTC. Translated, it gives CASSFGLAGVDEQFF.

Regarding this clone: Other DNA sequences of this sample code for an identical CDR3. The chain employs TRBV20-1 and TRBJ2-7; 8 bases fit TRBD2. Germline trimming cut 0 bases from V and 6 bases from J; bases unmatched to any gene: 13. The V gene's germline CDR1 is DFQATT and CDR2 SNEGSKA (reference sequence). This CDR3 is 16 amino acids long. The CDR3 here is CSARDLGTSGPGEQYF. As DNA, the CDR3 is TGCAGTGCTAGAGATCTCGGGACTAGTGGCCCCGGCGAGCAGTACTTC.